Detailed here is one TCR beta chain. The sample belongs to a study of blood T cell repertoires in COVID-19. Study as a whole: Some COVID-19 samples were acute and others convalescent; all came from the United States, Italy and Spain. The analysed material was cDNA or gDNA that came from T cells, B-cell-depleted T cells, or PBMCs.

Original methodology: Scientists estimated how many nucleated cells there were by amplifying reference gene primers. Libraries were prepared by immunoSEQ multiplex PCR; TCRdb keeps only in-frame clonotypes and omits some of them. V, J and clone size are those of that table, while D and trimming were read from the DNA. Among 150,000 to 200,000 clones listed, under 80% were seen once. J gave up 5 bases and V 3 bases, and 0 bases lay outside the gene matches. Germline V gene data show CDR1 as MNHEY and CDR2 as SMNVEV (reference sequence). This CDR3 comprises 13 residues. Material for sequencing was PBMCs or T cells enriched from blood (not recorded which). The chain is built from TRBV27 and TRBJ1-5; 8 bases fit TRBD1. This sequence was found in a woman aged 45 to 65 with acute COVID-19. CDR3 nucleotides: TGTGCCAGCAGTTTGGACAGGGATCAGCCCCAGCATTTT. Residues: CASSLDRDQPQHF.